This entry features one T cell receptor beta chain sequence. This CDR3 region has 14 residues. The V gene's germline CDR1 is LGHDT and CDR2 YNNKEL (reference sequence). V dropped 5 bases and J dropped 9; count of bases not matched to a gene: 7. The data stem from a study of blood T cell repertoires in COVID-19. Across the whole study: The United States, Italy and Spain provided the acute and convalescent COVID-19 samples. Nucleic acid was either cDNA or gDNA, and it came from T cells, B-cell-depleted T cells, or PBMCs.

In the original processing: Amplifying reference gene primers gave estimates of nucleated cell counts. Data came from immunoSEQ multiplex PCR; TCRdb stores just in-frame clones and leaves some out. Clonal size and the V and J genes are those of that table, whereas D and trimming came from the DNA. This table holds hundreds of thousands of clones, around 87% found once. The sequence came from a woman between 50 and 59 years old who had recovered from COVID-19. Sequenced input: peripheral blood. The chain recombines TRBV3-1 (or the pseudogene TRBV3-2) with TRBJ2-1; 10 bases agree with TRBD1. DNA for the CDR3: TGTGCCAGCAGCTACCGGGACAGGGGAGGTGAGCAGTTCTTC. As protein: CASSYRDRGGEQFF.